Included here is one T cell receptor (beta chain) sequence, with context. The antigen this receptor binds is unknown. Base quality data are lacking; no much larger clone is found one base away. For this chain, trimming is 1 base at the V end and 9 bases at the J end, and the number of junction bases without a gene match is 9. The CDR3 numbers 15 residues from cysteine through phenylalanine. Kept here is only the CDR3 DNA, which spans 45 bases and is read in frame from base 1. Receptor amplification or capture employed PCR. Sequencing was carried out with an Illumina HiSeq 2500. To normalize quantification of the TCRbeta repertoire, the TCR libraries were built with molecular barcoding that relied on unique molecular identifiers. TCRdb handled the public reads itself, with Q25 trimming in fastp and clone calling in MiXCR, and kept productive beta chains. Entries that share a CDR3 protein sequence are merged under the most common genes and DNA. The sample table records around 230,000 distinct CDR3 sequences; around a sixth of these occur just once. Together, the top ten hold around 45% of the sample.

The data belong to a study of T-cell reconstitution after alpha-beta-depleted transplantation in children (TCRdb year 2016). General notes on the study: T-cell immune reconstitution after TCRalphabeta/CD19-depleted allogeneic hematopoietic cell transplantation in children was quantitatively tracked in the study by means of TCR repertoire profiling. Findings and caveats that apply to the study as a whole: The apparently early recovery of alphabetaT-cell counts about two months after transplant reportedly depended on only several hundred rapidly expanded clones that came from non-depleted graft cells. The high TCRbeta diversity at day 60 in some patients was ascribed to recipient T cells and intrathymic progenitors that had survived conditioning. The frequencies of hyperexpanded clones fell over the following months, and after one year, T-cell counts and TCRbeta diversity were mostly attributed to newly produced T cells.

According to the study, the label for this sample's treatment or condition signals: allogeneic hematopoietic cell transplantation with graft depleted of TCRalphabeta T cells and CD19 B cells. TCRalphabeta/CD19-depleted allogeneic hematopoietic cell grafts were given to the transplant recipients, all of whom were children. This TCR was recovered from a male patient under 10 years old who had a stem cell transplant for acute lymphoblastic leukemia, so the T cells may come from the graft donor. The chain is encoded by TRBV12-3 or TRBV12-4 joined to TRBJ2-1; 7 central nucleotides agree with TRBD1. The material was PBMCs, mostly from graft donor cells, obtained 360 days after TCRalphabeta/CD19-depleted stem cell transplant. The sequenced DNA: TGTGCCAGCAGTTTAGGAGGGGGCCCAAGTGGTGAGCAGTTCTTC. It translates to CASSLGGGPSGEQFF.